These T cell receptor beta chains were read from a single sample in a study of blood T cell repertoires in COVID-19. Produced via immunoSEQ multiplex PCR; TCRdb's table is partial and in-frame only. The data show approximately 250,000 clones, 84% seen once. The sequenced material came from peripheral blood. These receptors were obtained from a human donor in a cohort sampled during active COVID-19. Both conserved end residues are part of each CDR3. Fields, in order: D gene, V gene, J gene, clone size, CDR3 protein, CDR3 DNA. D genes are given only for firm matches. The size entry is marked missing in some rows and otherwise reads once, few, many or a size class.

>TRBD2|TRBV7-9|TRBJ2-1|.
CASSWGLAGGNEQFF
TGTGCCAGCAGTTGGGGACTAGCGGGAGGCAATGAGCAGTTCTTC
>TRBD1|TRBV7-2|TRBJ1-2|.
CASSLKGQLWGYTF
TGTGCCAGCAGCTTAAAGGGACAGCTATGGGGCTACACCTTC
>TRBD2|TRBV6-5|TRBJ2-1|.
CASSGTSGNREQFF
TGTGCCAGCAGCGGGACTAGCGGAAATCGGGAGCAGTTCTTC
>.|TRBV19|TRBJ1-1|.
CASSAIQEMNTEAFF
TGTGCCAGTAGTGCGATACAGGAGATGAACACTGAAGCTTTCTTT
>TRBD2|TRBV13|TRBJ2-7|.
CASSHQGLAGVKEQYF
TGTGCCAGCAGCCACCAGGGACTAGCGGGAGTAAAGGAGCAGTACTTC
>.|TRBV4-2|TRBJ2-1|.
CASSQDGGGGEQFF
TGTGCCAGCAGCCAAGATGGGGGCGGGGGTGAGCAGTTCTTC
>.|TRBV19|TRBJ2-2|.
CASSIAGMLVTGELFF
TGTGCCAGTAGTATCGCAGGGATGCTGGTAACCGGGGAGCTGTTTTTT
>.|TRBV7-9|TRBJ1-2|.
CASRQTDYGYTF
TGTGCCAGTAGACAGACCGACTATGGCTACACCTTC
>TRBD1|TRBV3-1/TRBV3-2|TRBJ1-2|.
CASSNRDRDYGYTF
TGTGCCAGCAGCAACCGGGACAGAGACTATGGCTACACCTTC
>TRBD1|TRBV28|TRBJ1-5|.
CASSLWQGAGSNQPQHF
TGTGCCAGCAGTTTATGGCAGGGGGCTGGTAGCAATCAGCCCCAGCATTTT
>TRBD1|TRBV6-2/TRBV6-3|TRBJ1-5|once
CASSYGTGWTGQPQHF
TGTGCCAGCAGTTACGGAACAGGTTGGACAGGGCAGCCCCAGCATTTT
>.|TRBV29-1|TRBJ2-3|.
CSVAKGGTDTQYF
TGCAGCGTTGCTAAAGGAGGGACAGATACGCAGTATTTT
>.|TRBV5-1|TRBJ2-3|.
CASSQHDTDTQYF
TGCGCCAGCAGCCAACATGACACAGATACGCAGTATTTT
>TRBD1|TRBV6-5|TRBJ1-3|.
CASSHRGLGNTIYF
TGTGCCAGCAGTCACAGGGGGCTCGGAAACACCATATATTTT
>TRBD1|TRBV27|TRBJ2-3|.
CASSLGDRVPDTQYF
TGTGCCAGCAGTTTGGGGGACAGGGTCCCAGATACGCAGTATTTT
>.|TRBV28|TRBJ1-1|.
CASIAGGVLFFNTEAFF
TGTGCCAGCATCGCTGGGGGGGTTTTATTTTTTAACACTGAAGCTTTCTTT
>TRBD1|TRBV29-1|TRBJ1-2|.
CSVRNKQGNYGYTF
TGCAGCGTCCGCAATAAACAGGGGAACTATGGCTACACCTTC
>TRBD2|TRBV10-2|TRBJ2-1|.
CASISGVSYNEQFF
TGCGCCAGCATTAGCGGGGTGTCCTACAATGAGCAGTTCTTC
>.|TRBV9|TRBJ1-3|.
CASSRNGGSGNTIYF
TGTGCCAGCAGCCGAAACGGGGGTTCTGGAAACACCATATATTTT
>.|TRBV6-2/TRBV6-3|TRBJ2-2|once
CASSSLTGELFF
TGTGCCAGCAGCAGCCTCACCGGGGAGCTGTTTTTT